What follows are 12 T cell receptor beta chains derived from one specimen sequenced in a study of cytomegalovirus exposure and HLA in healthy donors. The PCR made use of 60 Vbeta and 13 Jbeta primers. Sequenced by immunoSEQ multiplex PCR; TCRdb stores in-frame clones only, minus some. The sample holds 200,000 or so clones, over 75% seen once. The sequencing input was PBMCs. The receptors come from a human donor in good health.

The V and J genes are TRBV30 and TRBJ2-5; no firm D call. Germline values: CDR1 GTSNPN, CDR2 SVGIG (reference sequence). The V gene lost 0 bases and the J gene lost 10 bases, with 12 bases spanning the gap. The CDR3 runs to 12 residues. CDR3 amino acids: CAWSVFRAGQYF. CDR3 DNA sequence: TGTGCCTGGAGTGTGTTTAGAGCTGGCCAGTACTTC.

This clone was counted once. The CDR3 DNA reads TGTGCCAGCAGCTTAGTCAGGGATGGGGATGAGAACACTGAAGCTTTCTTT. Protein product: CASSLVRDGDENTEAFF. This chain uses TRBV7-9 with TRBJ1-1; tentative D call: TRBD1 (5 bases). The V end lost 1 base, the J end lost 1 base, and 16 bases lay between the germline ends. Germline-derived CDR1 and CDR2 are SEHNR and FQNEAQ (reference sequence). CDR3 length: 17 residues.

The chain recombines TRBV10-3 with TRBJ1-2; 7 nucleotides line up with TRBD1. CDR1 is ENHRY, CDR2 SYGVKD, per germline. Trimming cost V 4 bases and J 2 bases; bases outside gene matches: 7. The CDR3 loop spans 15 amino acids. CDR3 nucleotides: TGTGCCATCAGTGCTTCTACAGGGGAGAACTATGGCTACACCTTC. This sequence encodes CAISASTGENYGYTF.

The chain uses TRBV9 and TRBJ2-1; D remains ambiguous. Germline CDR1 SGDLS, CDR2 YYNGEE. V was trimmed by 1 base and J by 10 bases, leaving 12 bases between them. The CDR3 has 13 amino acids. The DNA for the CDR3 is TGTGCCAGCAGCGTAACGCTAGAAGACGAGCAGTTCTTC. Its translation: CASSVTLEDEQFF.

The CDR3 sequence is CSASTGGAFF. CDR3 coding DNA: TGCAGTGCTAGCACAGGGGGAGCTTTCTTT. The chain links TRBV20-1 to TRBJ1-1; 8 nucleotides agree with TRBD1. The germline V gene encodes CDR1 DFQATT and CDR2 SNEGSKA (reference sequence). There are 10 residues in the CDR3. V shed 3 bases and J 10 bases; nucleotides not matched to a gene: 1.

The rearrangement joins TRBV30 to TRBJ2-3; TRBD2 matches 11 bases. Trimming removed 2 bases from V and 4 bases from J; junction bases left unmatched: 5. CDR3 length: 15 residues. Germline V gene sequence: CDR1 GTSNPN, CDR2 SVGIG (reference sequence). CDR3 bases: TGTGCCTGGAGTCTTAGCGGGAGGGCCTCAGATACGCAGTATTTT. Translated: CAWSLSGRASDTQYF.

This rearrangement joins TRBV27 to TRBJ2-5, with D perhaps TRBD1 (6 bases). V dropped 4 bases and J dropped 3 bases, with 12 bases sitting between them. Germline assignment: CDR1 MNHEY and CDR2 SMNVEV (reference sequence). This CDR3 contains 14 residues. CDR3 nucleotides: TGTGCCAGCAGTTCCCGGGACAACAAAGAGACCCAGTACTTC. As protein: CASSSRDNKETQYF.

This chain uses TRBV28 with TRBJ2-6, with 8 bases matching TRBD1. The CDR3 extends over 17 amino acids. CDR1 and CDR2 from the germline V gene are MDHEN and SYDVKM. The V segment lost 5 bases and the J segment 0 bases; nucleotides outside the gene matches: 6. The CDR3 protein is CASSRTGPLSGANVLTF. In nucleotides, the CDR3 is TGTGCCAGCAGTCGGACAGGGCCACTCTCTGGGGCCAACGTCCTGACTTTC. The variable domain in full, completed from reference TRBV28 and TRBJ2-6, reads DVKVTQSSRYLVKRTGEKVFLECVQDMDHENMFWYRQDPGLGLRLIYFSYDVKMKEKGDIPEGYSVSREKKERFSLILESASTNQTSMYLCASSRTGPLSGANVLTFGAGSRLTVL.

The chain joins TRBV7-9 to TRBJ2-7; possibly TRBD1 for D (5 bases). The V end lost 3 bases, the J end lost 6 bases, and 9 bases lay between the germline ends. Germline CDR1 is SEHNR and CDR2 is FQNEAQ (reference sequence). CDR3 length equals 12 residues. CDR3 loop: CASSFAQGEQYF. In nucleotides, the CDR3 is TGTGCCAGCAGCTTTGCCCAGGGCGAGCAGTACTTC.

CDR3 DNA sequence: TGTGCCAGCAGTTCCTCAAATCGACAGGGGAATCAGCCCCAGCATTTT. Residues: CASSSSNRQGNQPQHF. The V call is TRBV7-3, the J call TRBJ1-5, with 8 bases that match TRBD1. This CDR3 region has 16 residues. Germline loops: CDR1 SGHTA, CDR2 FQGTGA. Unmatched junction bases numbered 11, after V lost 6 bases and J lost 4 bases.

This clone was seen a handful of times. The rearrangement joins TRBV7-3 to TRBJ2-1; 10 bases are a match to TRBD2. Germline V gives CDR1 SGHTA, CDR2 FQGTGA. Trimming cost V 1 base and J 6 bases; bases outside gene matches: 6. There are 16 residues in the CDR3. The CDR3: CASSLIGTSVGNEQFF. CDR3 nucleotides: TGTGCCAGCAGCTTAATAGGGACTAGCGTGGGCAATGAGCAGTTCTTC.

This chain links TRBV18 with TRBJ1-3; TRBD1 might be the D (5 bases). Trimming took 5 bases from V and 0 from J, leaving 8 bases between them. CDR3 length: 14 amino acids. Germline V CDR1 and CDR2: KGHSH, LQKENI. The CDR3 nucleotides read TGTGCCAGCTCAGGACAAGACTCTGGAAACACCATATATTTT. It translates to CASSGQDSGNTIYF. The full variable domain, its missing parts supplied by reference TRBV18 and TRBJ1-3, is NAGVMQNPRHLVRRRGQEARLRCSPMKGHSHVYWYRQLPEEGLKFMVYLQKENIIDESGMPKERFSAEFPKEGPSILRIQQVVRGDSAAYFCASSGQDSGNTIYFGEGSWLTVV.